This T cell receptor (beta chain) is drawn from a study of T cell responses to AZD1222 COVID-19 vaccine. Profiled with immunoSEQ multiplex PCR; TCRdb holds only in-frame clones, not every one. Of some 140,000 clones in the sample, roughly 90% were seen once. This CDR3 contains 14 residues. V was pared by 5 bases and J by 2 bases, with 12 bases between. The germline CDR1 and CDR2 sequences are SGHTA and FQGNSA. Sequencing used peripheral blood, obtained on day 0 of AZD1222 vaccination. The receptor's source is an adult in good health. V is TRBV7-2 and J is TRBJ2-5, with no clear D. CDR3 DNA sequence: TGTGCCAGCAGCCTCCGACAACGGCAAGAGACCCAGTACTTC. Its translation: CASSLRQRQETQYF.